This T cell receptor beta chain was captured in a study of blood T cell repertoires in COVID-19 (dated by TCRdb to the early 2020s). With respect to the entire study: Samples from collaborators originated in the United States, Italy and Spain and spanned both the acute and convalescent phases of COVID-19. The material from the prospective study consisted of cDNA or gDNA derived from T cells, B-cell-depleted T cells, or PBMCs. The samples were drawn from two sources: the first 160 participants of the ongoing ImmuneRACE study, and fewer than 1,500 subjects contributed by 6 global collaborators. A de-identified subject ID, COVID-19 status, age in years and sex were almost always included in the sample metadata. Where available, HLA class I and class II types were obtained from metadata supplied by the sample provider rather than from assay-based typing. A freely available public database, intended as a resource for researchers studying the immune response to SARS-CoV-2, is where the repertoires were released. Subjects who had been exposed to COVID-19, were actively infected with it, or had recovered from it provided the deeply sampled blood TCRbeta repertoires that made up the dataset.

The immunoSEQ Assay, a bias-controlled multiplex PCR, was used to amplify TCRbeta CDR3 regions from genomic DNA. Per the authors' processing: Within the assay, amplification of reference gene primers was used to estimate how many nucleated cells each sample contained. Sequence reads were collapsed and filtered to measure the absolute abundance of every unique TCRbeta CDR3 rearrangement. For each sample, productive Simpson clonality was calculated by taking the square root of Simpson's diversity index across productive rearrangements. TCRdb mirrors the immuneACCESS table, restricted to in-frame sequences. Some clones are absent from its copies; in checked studies, under half trace to an unresolved V gene, and the reason for the others is unknown. Clonal size and the V and J genes are those of that table, whereas D and trimming came from the DNA. The sample table shows over 30,000 clones, and 83% are seen once. The ten biggest clones cover 3.6% of the sample.

The study at large found these results: How much clinical and demographic metadata was included differed by source and by participant, and the metadata was provided uncurated.

Collaborating institutions collected whole blood in K2EDTA tubes following their own protocols. Collaborator samples were shipped for TCRbeta analysis as frozen whole blood, isolated PBMCs, or DNA extracted from either sample type. Details on this clone: Its antigen has not been determined. The sample holds no much larger clone one base away, and base qualities are not on file.

The sequencing sample was made of peripheral blood. The clonotype comes from a man in his fifties or sixties with acute or convalescent COVID-19.

The nucleotide sequence is TGTGCCAGCAGCTTGTGGACAGGGGTGAACAATGAGCAGTTCTTC. This is translated as CASSLWTGVNNEQFF. The chain is encoded by TRBV7-6 joined to TRBJ2-1; 9 junctional bases match TRBD1. Its CDR3 holds 15 amino acids, cysteine through phenylalanine. CDR3 DNA only is kept here, 45 bases in frame from base 1. The germline V and J ends show losses of 3 bases and 5 bases respectively, and no gene match explains 5 bases of the junction. The germline V gene encodes CDR1 SGHVS and CDR2 FNYEAQ.